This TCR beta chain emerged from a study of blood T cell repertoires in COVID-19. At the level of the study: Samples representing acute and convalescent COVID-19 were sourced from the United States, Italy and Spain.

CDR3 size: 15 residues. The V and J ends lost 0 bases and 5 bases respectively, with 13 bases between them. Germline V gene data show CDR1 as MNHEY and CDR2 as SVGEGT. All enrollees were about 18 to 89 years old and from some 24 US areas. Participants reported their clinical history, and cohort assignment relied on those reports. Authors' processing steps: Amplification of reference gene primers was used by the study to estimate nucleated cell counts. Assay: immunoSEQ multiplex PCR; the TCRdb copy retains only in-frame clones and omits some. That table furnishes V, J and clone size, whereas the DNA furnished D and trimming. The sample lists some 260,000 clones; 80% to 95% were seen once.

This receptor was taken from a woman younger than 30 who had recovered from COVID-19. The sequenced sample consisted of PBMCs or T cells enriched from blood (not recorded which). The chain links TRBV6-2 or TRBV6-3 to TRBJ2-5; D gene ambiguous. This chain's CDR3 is CASSYSKSIRETQYF. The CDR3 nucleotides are TGTGCCAGCAGTTACTCGAAGTCCATCCGGGAGACCCAGTACTTC.